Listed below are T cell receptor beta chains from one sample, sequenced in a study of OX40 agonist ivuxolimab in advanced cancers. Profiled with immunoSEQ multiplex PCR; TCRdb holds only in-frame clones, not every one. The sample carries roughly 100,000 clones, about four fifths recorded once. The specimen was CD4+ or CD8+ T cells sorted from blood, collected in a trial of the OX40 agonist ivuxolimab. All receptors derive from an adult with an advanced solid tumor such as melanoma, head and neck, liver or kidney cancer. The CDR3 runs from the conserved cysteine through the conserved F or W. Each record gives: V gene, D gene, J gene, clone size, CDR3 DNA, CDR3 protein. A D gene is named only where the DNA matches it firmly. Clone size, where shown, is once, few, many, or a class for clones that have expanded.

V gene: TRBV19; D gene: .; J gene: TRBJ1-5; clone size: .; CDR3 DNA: TGTGCCAGTAGTATATTCATCAGTCAGCCCCAGCATTTT; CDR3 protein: CASSIFISQPQHF
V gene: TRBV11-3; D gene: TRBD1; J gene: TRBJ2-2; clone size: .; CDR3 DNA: TGTGCCAGCAGCTTGGGACAGGGGCCCGGGGAGCTGTTTTTT; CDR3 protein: CASSLGQGPGELFF
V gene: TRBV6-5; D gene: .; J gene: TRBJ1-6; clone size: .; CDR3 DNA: TGTGCCAGCAGGGACGGAACTAATTCACCCCTCCACTTT; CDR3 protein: CASRDGTNSPLHF
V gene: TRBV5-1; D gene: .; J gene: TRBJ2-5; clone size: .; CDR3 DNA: TGCGCCAGCAGCTTGGCCACGGGGGACCCTCGGGAGACCCAGTACTTC; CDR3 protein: CASSLATGDPRETQYF
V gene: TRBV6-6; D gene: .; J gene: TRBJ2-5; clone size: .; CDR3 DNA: TGTGCCAGCTGGGCGGGAAGCGAGACCCAGTACTTC; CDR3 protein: CASWAGSETQYF
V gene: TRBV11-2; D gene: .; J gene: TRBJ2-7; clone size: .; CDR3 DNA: TGTGCCAGCAGCTCCCGCAATTGGAACGCGGCGGAGCAGTACTTC; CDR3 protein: CASSSRNWNAAEQYF
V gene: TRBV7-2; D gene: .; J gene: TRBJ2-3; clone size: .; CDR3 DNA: TGTGCCAGCAGCGCTTCAGGGGCCAAGGATACGCAGTATTTT; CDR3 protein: CASSASGAKDTQYF
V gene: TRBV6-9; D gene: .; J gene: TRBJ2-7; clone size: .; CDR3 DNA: TGTGCCAGCAGTTCTACAGGGAGCTCCTACGAGCAGTACTTC; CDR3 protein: CASSSTGSSYEQYF
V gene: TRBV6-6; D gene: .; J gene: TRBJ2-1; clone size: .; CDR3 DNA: TGTGCCAGCAGTTACATACAGACTGCCCGAAATGAGCAGTTCTTC; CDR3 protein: CASSYIQTARNEQFF
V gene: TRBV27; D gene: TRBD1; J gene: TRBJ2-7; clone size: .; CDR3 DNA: TGTGCCAGCAGTCCCGACCCCCGTCGCACAGGGGACCGCTACGAGCAGTACTTC; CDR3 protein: CASSPDPRRTGDRYEQYF
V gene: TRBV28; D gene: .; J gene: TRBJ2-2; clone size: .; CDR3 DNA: TGTGCCAGCCGAACAGCATTTCCCGGGGAGCTGTTTTTT; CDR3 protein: CASRTAFPGELFF
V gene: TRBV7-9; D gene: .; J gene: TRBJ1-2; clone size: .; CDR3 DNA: TGTGCCAGCAGCTTATTTGGGGCACGGAACTATGGCTACACCTTC; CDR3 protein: CASSLFGARNYGYTF
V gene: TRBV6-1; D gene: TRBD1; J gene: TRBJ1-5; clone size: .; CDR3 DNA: TGTGCCAGCAGTCCCACAGGGGGAGGCAATCAGCCCCAGCATTTT; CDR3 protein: CASSPTGGGNQPQHF
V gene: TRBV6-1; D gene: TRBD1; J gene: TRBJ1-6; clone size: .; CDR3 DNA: TGTGCCAGCAGCCGAGACAGGGACCCTTACTCACCCCTCCACTTT; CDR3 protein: CASSRDRDPYSPLHF
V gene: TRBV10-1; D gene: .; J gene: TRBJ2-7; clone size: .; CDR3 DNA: TGCGCCAGCAGGAACTACGAGCAGTACTTC; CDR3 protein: CASRNYEQYF
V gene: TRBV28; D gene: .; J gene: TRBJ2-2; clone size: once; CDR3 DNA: TGTGCCAGCCGGGACTGGAAGACCGGGGAGCTGTTTTTT; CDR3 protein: CASRDWKTGELFF
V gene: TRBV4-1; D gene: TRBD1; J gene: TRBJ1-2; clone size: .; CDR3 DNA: TGCGCCAGCAGCCAAGGGGCAGGGGGCTATGGCTACACCTTC; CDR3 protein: CASSQGAGGYGYTF
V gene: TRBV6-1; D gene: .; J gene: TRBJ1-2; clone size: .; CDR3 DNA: TGTGCCACCCGACAGAACAGGGGCTACACCTTC; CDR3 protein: CATRQNRGYTF
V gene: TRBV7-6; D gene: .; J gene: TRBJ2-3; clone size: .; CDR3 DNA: TGTGCCAGCAGCCCCATCTGGGGGGGGGCGGCAGATACGCAGTATTTT; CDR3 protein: CASSPIWGGAADTQYF
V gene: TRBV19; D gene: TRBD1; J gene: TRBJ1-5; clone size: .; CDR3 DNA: TGTGCCAGTAGTCCCCAGACAGGGGGCGCGGGTCAGCCCCAGCATTTT; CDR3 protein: CASSPQTGGAGQPQHF
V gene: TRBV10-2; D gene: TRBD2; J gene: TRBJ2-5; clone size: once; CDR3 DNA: TGCGCCAGCAGGACGGGGGGGCGGCAAGAGACCCAGTACTTC; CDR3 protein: CASRTGGRQETQYF
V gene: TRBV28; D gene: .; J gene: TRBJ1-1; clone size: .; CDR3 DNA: TGTGCCAGCAGTTTATACAGGGATACTGAAGCTTTCTTT; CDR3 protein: CASSLYRDTEAFF
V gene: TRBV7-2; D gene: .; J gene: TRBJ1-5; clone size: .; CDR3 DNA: TGTGCCAGCAGCTTAGCGAGTAGGGCAAGCTATAGCAATCAGCCCCAGCATTTT; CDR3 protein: CASSLASRASYSNQPQHF
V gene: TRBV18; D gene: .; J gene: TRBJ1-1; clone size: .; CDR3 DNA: TGTGCCAGCTCACCACTGTCGACGTTCATGAACACTGAAGCTTTCTTT; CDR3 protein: CASSPLSTFMNTEAFF
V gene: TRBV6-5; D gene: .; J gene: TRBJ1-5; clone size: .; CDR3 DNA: TGTGCCAGCAGCCTCAGGGGAGGTGGCAATCAGCCCCAGCATTTT; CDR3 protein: CASSLRGGGNQPQHF
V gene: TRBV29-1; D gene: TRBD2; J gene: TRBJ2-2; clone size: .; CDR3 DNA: TGCAGCGTTGAAGTCCCGGGGAGGGAGAACACCGGGGAGCTGTTTTTT; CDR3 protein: CSVEVPGRENTGELFF
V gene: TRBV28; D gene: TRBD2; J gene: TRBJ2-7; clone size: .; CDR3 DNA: TGTGCCAGCGTAGCGGGAGTGTCCTACGAGCAGTACTTC; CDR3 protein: CASVAGVSYEQYF
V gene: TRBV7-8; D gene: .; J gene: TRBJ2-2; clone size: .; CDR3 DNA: TGTGCCAGCAGCTTAGCGGGGGGAACTAGCACCGGGGAGCTGTTTTTT; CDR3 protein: CASSLAGGTSTGELFF
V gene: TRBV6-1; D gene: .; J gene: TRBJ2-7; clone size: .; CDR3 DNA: TGTGCCAGCAGCAGGGGGGTCTACGAGCAGTACTTC; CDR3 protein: CASSRGVYEQYF
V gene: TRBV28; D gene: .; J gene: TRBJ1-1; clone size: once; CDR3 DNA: TGTGCCAGCAGTTTACAGCTCACTGAAGCTTTCTTT; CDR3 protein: CASSLQLTEAFF
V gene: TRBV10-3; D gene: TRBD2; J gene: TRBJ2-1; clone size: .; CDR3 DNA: TGTGCCATCAGTGAGCATAGCGGGATGAACAATGAGCAGTTCTTC; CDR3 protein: CAISEHSGMNNEQFF
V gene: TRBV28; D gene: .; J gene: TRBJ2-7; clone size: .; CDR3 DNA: TGTGCCAGCAGTTCCCCCTCGGGACGCCTAAGCGGCGAGCAGTACTTC; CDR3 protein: CASSSPSGRLSGEQYF
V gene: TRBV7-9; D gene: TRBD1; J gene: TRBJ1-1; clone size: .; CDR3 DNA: TGTGCCAGCAGCCGGGGACAGGGGAACACTGAAGCTTTCTTT; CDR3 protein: CASSRGQGNTEAFF
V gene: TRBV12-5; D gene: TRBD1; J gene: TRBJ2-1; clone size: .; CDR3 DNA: TGTGCTAGTGGGGGGACAGGGAGGAATGAGCAGTTCTTC; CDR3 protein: CASGGTGRNEQFF
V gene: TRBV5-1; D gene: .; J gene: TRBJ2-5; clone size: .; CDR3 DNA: TGCGCCAGCAGCTTCGGCTCATCGAAAGAGACCCAGTACTTC; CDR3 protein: CASSFGSSKETQYF
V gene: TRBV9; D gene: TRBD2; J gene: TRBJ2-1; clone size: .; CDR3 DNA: TGTGCCAGCAGCGAAGGGACTAGCGCTCCTGAGCAGTTCTTC; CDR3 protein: CASSEGTSAPEQFF
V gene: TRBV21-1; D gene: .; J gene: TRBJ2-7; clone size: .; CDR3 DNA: TGTGCCAGCAGCAAAAACACCCAGGGAACCTACGAGCAGTACTTC; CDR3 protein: CASSKNTQGTYEQYF
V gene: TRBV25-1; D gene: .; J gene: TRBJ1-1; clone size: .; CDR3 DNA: TGTGCCAGCGCCGCGGGCAGCTCGGCTTTCTTT; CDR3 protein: CASAAGSSAFF
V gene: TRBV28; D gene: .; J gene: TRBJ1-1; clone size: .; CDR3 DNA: TGTGCCAGCAGTCCCCCCGCGAGGGGCGCTGAAGCTTTCTTT; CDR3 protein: CASSPPARGAEAFF
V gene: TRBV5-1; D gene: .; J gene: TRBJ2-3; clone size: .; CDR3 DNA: TGCGCCAGCAGCTCAGTTGTGGCAGGGGTCACAGATACGCAGTATTTT; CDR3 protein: CASSSVVAGVTDTQYF
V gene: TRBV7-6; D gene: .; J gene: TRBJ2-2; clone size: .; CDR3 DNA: TGTGCCAGCAGCCGAGTAGGGACCCCTTTTACCGGGGAGCTGTTTTTT; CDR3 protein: CASSRVGTPFTGELFF
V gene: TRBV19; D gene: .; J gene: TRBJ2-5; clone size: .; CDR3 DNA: TGTGCCAGTAGTCTGGGGAGCGGAGGGGGTGAGACCCAGTACTTC; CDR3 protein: CASSLGSGGGETQYF
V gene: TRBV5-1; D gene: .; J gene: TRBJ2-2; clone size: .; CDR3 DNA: TGCGCCAGCAGCTCGAAAACCGGGGAGCTGTTTTTT; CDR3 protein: CASSSKTGELFF
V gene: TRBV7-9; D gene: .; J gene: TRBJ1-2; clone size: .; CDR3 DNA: TGTGCCAGCAGCTTAAGTACTTCCATCCTCTATGGCTACACCTTC; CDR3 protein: CASSLSTSILYGYTF
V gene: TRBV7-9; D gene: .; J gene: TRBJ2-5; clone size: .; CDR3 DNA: TGTGCCAGCAGCCTCGGACTCTCCCAAGAGACCCAGTACTTC; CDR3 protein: CASSLGLSQETQYF
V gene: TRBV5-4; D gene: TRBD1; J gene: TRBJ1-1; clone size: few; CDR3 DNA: TGTGCCAGCAGCCCGGGGGGACAGGGGCCCATGAACACTGAAGCTTTCTTT; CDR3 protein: CASSPGGQGPMNTEAFF
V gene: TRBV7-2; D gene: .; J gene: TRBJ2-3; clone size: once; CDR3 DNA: TGTGCCAGCAGCTTAGTGCTAGCGATAAGCACAGATACGCAGTATTTT; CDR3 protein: CASSLVLAISTDTQYF
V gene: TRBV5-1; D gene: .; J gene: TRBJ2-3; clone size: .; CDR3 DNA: TGCGCCAGCAGCTTGGCCATTGGGGATATGGGCACAGATACGCAGTATTTT; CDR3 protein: CASSLAIGDMGTDTQYF
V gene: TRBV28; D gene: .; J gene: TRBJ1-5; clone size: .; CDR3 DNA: TGTGCCAGCTTAGGGAATCAGCCCCAGCATTTT; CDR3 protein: CASLGNQPQHF
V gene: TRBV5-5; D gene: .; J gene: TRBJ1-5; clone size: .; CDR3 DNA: TGTGCCAGCAGTTCACAGACGGGGAATCAGCCCCAGCATTTT; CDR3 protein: CASSSQTGNQPQHF
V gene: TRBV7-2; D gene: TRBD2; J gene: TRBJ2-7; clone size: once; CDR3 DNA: TGTGCCAGCAGCCCTAGCGGGGGGTCGTACGAGCAGTACTTC; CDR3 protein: CASSPSGGSYEQYF
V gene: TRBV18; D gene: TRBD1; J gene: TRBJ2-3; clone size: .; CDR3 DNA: TGTGCCAGCTCACCACAGGGGGCTAGCACAGATACGCAGTATTTT; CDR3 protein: CASSPQGASTDTQYF
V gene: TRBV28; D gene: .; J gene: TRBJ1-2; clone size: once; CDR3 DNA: TGTGCCAGCAGTCGCGGACGAAGCTATGGCTACACCTTC; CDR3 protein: CASSRGRSYGYTF
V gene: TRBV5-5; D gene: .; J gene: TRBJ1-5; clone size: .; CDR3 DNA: TGTGCCAGCAGCCTTCTAGGGGCCGATCAGCCCCAGCATTTT; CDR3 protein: CASSLLGADQPQHF
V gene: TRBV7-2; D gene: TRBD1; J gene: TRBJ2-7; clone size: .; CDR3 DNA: TGTGCCAGCAGCTTAAGGGGAGGGACAGGGCTCTACGAGCAGTACTTC; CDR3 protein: CASSLRGGTGLYEQYF
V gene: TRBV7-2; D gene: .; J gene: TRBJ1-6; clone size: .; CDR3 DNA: TGTGCCAGCAGCATCCGGGACAAAAATTCACCCCTCCACTTT; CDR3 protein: CASSIRDKNSPLHF
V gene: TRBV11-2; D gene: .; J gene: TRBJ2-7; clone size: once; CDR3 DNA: TGTGCCAGCAGCTTCCTTGGAGGGTCCTACGAGCAGTACTTC; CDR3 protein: CASSFLGGSYEQYF